Following are 18 T cell receptor beta chains from one sample sequenced in a study of T cell repertoires in cytomegalovirus infection. TCRdb redid the calling of the reads with MiXCR, one entry per CDR3 protein. This sample yields about 310,000 distinct CDR3 sequences, of which more than 20% are seen a single time; about an eighth belongs to the top ten. Their target antigens are unknown. The sample in question was cultured PBMCs, obtained from culture after CMV antigen stimulation. These receptors came from a human donor in good health (CMV status not recorded). Some clones in this sample may be carry-over from other donors' samples.

This clonotype has a handful of counts. At one boundary the junction diverges from the germline segment, which might be a read error. The V and J genes are TRBV12-3 or TRBV12-4 and TRBJ2-7; 10 bases are shared with TRBD1. This CDR3 contains 15 residues. Here the CDR3 reads CASSLLDRGSYAQYF. CDR3 sequence (DNA): TGTGCCAGCAGTCTCCTGGACAGGGGGTCCTACGCGCAGTACTTC.

The chain couples TRBV28 to TRBJ2-7, with D possibly being TRBD1 (6 bases). The V end was cut by 2 bases, the J end by 3 bases, with 8 bases between. Germline values: CDR1 MDHEN, CDR2 SYDVKM. CDR3 length: 13 amino acids. CDR3 protein: CASSLPGDYEQYF. Written as DNA, the CDR3 is TGTGCCAGCAGTTTACCAGGGGACTACGAGCAGTACTTC.

V and J are TRBV6-2 or TRBV6-3 and TRBJ2-7; 7 bases agree with TRBD2. Germline CDR1 is MNHEY and CDR2 is SVGEGT. The CDR3 loop spans 14 amino acids. After removal of 2 bases from V and 2 bases from J, the junction contained 3 bases not matched to a gene. The CDR3 spells CASSYGTKTYEQYF. The CDR3 DNA sequence: TGTGCCAGCAGTTACGGGACTAAGACCTACGAGCAGTACTTC.

Only a few counts were recorded for this clonotype. The rearrangement links TRBV6-1 to TRBJ2-7; TRBD1 matches 9 bases. With 6 bases clipped from V and 3 bases from J, the junction kept 3 bases outside the gene matches. Germline lookup yields CDR1 MNHNS and CDR2 SASEGT. The CDR3 totals 13 residues. Here the CDR3 reads CASSGTGYYEQYF. The CDR3 coding sequence is TGTGCCAGCAGCGGGACAGGGTACTACGAGCAGTACTTC.

This clonotype was observed a handful of times. The genes are TRBV6-5 and TRBJ1-3; D may be TRBD1 (6 bases). The germline V gene encodes CDR1 MNHEY and CDR2 SVGAGI. V shed 2 bases and J shed 4 bases, with 6 bases lying between them. The CDR3 has 13 residues. The CDR3 protein is CASSYDRGNTIYF. In nucleotides, the CDR3 is TGTGCCAGCAGTTACGACAGGGGAAACACCATATATTTT.

This clonotype has ten or more counts. The CDR3 DNA sequence: TGTGCCAGCAGCTTAGATAGGGGCACCTACGAGCAGTACTTC. Protein sequence: CASSLDRGTYEQYF. This chain uses TRBV7-2 with TRBJ2-7, with a tentative D call TRBD1 (5 bases). The germline V gene encodes CDR1 SGHTA and CDR2 FQGNSA. The CDR3 contains 14 residues. V was clipped by 1 base and J by 2 bases, with 9 bases between them. Using reference TRBV7-2 and TRBJ2-7 for the parts outside the CDR3, the full variable domain is GAGVSQSPSNKVTEKGKDVELRCDPISGHTALYWYRQSLGQGLEFLIYFQGNSAPDKSGLPSDRFSAERTGGSVSTLTIQRTQQEDSAVYLCASSLDRGTYEQYFGPGTRLTVT.

This clonotype was recorded a few times. The chain is built from TRBV2 and TRBJ2-7, with a possible D match to TRBD1 (6 bases). Trimming stripped 2 bases from V and 0 bases from J, with 11 bases between. Germline CDR1 SNHLY, CDR2 FYNNEI. The CDR3 extends over 15 amino acids. CDR3 residues: CASSEPGVGSYEQYF. CDR3 nucleotide sequence: TGTGCCAGCAGTGAACCAGGGGTGGGCTCCTACGAGCAGTACTTC.

The chain links TRBV7-3 to TRBJ2-2; D uncertain. Trimming stripped 2 bases from V and 0 bases from J, with 1 base between. Germline V gene lookup returns CDR1 SGHTA and CDR2 FQGTGA. The CDR3 runs to 13 residues. CDR3: CASSLPNTGELFF. CDR3 bases: TGTGCCAGCAGCTTACCGAACACCGGGGAGCTGTTTTTT.

This clonotype showed up just a few times. V usage is TRBV7-9 and J usage is TRBJ1-1, with TRBD1 as a possible D gene (6 bases). Trimming removed 5 bases from V and 5 bases from J, with 21 bases in between. Germline lookup yields CDR1 SEHNR and CDR2 FQNEAQ (reference sequence). The CDR3 runs to 16 residues. CDR3 residues: CASSQGLGGGETEAFF. Written as DNA, the CDR3 is TGTGCCAGCAGCCAGGGGTTAGGGGGGGGAGAAACTGAAGCTTTCTTT.

Many counts were recorded for this clonotype. This chain connects TRBV7-3 to TRBJ1-6; tentatively, D is TRBD1 (5 bases). Germline assignment: CDR1 SGHTA and CDR2 FQGTGA. Trimming cost V 5 bases and J 10 bases, with 15 bases left between them. The CDR3 totals 14 residues. This CDR3 reads CASSLTGPQSPLHF. CDR3 DNA: TGTGCCAGCAGCCTCACGGGGCCACAGTCACCCCTCCACTTT.

This clonotype was counted ten times or more. CDR3 amino acids: CASSPGTSSYEQYV. In DNA form, the CDR3 reads TGTGCCAGCAGCCCGGGGACTAGCTCCTACGAGCAGTACGTC. The J gene is TRBJ2-7, the V gene TRBV7-8, with 8 bases fitting TRBD2. V gave up 5 bases and J gave up 0 bases; unmatched junction bases: 3. Germline-derived CDR1 and CDR2 are SGHVS and FQNEAQ. There are 14 residues in the CDR3.

The V and J genes are TRBV7-9 and TRBJ2-3; D assignment may be TRBD1 or TRBD2 (5 bases each). The V gene's germline CDR1 is SEHNR and CDR2 FQNEAQ (reference sequence). This CDR3 comprises 16 residues. The ends were cut back, 1 base at V and 7 bases at J, with 18 bases in the middle. For the CDR3, the DNA is TGTGCCAGCAGCTTAGTTCCGGGACCCGCTCATTATACGCAGTATTTT. Its translation is CASSLVPGPAHYTQYF.

This clonotype was seen repeatedly, ten times or more. The CDR3 DNA sequence: TGTGCCAGCAGCCATAGCGGGACGCTCCAAGAGACCCAGTACTTC. The encoded protein is CASSHSGTLQETQYF. The chain combines TRBV11-3 with TRBJ2-5; 8 nucleotides match TRBD2. The V gene's germline CDR1 is SGHNT and CDR2 YENEEA. V lost 5 bases and J lost 1; bases outside the gene matches: 6. The CDR3 contains 15 residues.

The V gene is TRBV7-6, the J gene TRBJ2-2; the match to TRBD2 covers 8 bases. This CDR3 is 17 amino acids long. After removal of 4 bases from V and 0 bases from J, the junction contained 7 bases not matched to a gene. Germline V CDR1 and CDR2: SGHVS, FNYEAQ. The CDR3 sequence: CASSSPKAGANTGELFF. The CDR3 bases are TGTGCCAGCAGCTCTCCTAAAGCGGGAGCGAACACCGGGGAGCTGTTTTTT.

This sequence joins TRBV27 and TRBJ2-5; a weak D match, TRBD2 (6 bases). The CDR3 extends over 15 amino acids. Germline V lookup: CDR1 MNHEY, CDR2 SMNVEV (reference sequence). Trimming pared 4 bases from V and 5 bases from J, leaving 17 bases between. CDR3 in amino acids: CASSSISGRRETQYF. For the CDR3, the DNA is TGTGCCAGCAGTTCAATTAGCGGAAGACGGGAGACCCAGTACTTC.

This clonotype was seen a few times. V is TRBV18 and J is TRBJ1-5; 10 bases are a match to TRBD1. V gave up 6 bases and J gave up 4 bases; unmatched junction bases: 6. The CDR3 spans 15 residues. CDR1 KGHSH and CDR2 LQKENI come from the germline V gene. DNA for the CDR3: TGTGCCAGCTCGGGGGGGACAGGGGCAAATCAGCCCCAGCATTTT. Its protein product is CASSGGTGANQPQHF.

This rearrangement joins TRBV7-9 to TRBJ2-6; the match to TRBD1 covers 7 bases. Trimming removed 1 base from V and 0 bases from J; junction bases left unmatched: 3. The CDR3 consists of 17 residues. Germline-derived CDR1 and CDR2 are SEHNR and FQNEAQ (reference sequence). CDR3 nucleotide sequence: TGTGCCAGCAGCTTAGGGGACAGCATCTCTGGGGCCAACGTCCTGACTTTC. Its protein product is CASSLGDSISGANVLTF.

This chain joins TRBV30 and TRBJ2-3, with a tentative D call TRBD2 (6 bases). Germline CDR1 and CDR2: GTSNPN and SVGIG (reference sequence). CDR3 length: 14 amino acids. V shed 0 bases and J shed 11 bases, with 18 bases lying between them. The CDR3 DNA follows: TGTGCCTGGAGTGTGGGGGGAATTTCCCCTTTGCAGTATTTT. Translated, it gives CAWSVGGISPLQYF. Variable domain in full (rest from reference TRBV30 and TRBJ2-3): SQTIHQWPATLVQPVGSPLSLECTVEGTSNPNLYWYRQAAGRGLQLLFYSVGIGQISSEVPQNLSASRPQDRQFILSSKKLLLSDSGFYLCAWSVGGISPLQYFGPGTRLTVL.